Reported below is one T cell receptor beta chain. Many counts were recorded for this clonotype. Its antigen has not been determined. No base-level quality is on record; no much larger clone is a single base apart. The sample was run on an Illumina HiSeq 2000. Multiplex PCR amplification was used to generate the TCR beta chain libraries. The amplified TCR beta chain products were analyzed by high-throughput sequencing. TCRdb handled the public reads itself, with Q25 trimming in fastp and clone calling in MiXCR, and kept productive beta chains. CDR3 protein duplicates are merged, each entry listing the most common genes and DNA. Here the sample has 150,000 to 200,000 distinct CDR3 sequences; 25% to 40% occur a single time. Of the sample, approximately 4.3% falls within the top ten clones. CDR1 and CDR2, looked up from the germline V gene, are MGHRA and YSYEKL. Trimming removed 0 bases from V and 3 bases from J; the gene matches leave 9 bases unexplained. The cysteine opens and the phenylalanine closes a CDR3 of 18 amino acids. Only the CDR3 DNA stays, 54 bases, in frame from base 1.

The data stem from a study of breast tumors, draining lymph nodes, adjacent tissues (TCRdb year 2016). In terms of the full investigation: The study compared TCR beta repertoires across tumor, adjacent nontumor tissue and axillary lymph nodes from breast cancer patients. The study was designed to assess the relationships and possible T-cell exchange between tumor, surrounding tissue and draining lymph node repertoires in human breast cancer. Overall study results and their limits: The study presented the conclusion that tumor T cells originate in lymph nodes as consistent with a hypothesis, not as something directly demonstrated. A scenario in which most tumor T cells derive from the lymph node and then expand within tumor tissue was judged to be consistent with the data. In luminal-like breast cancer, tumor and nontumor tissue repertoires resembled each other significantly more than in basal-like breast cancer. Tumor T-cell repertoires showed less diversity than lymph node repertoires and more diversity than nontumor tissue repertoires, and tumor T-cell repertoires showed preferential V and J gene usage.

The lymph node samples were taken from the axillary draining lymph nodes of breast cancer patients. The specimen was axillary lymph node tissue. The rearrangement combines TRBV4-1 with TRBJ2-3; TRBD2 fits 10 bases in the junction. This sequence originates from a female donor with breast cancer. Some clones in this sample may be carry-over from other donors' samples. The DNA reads TGCGCCAGCAGCCAAGACAGCGGGGGGGCGAGGGGTACAGATACGCAGTATTTT. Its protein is CASSQDSGGARGTDTQYF.